Following are 13 T cell receptor beta chains from one sample sequenced in a study of blood T cell repertoires in COVID-19. The repertoire was sequenced with immunoSEQ multiplex PCR; TCRdb's copy has only in-frame clones and lacks some. Of hundreds of thousands of clones listed, around nine tenths are singletons. Sample: PBMCs or T cells enriched from blood (not recorded which). These receptors originate from a woman in her 40s who had recovered from COVID-19.

The V and J genes are TRBV11-2 and TRBJ2-5; TRBD2 agrees at 7 bases. CDR1 is SGHAT, CDR2 FQNNGV, per germline. Trimming took 5 bases from V and 2 from J; bases not matched to a gene: 5. CDR3 size: 14 residues. Here the CDR3 DNA reads TGTGCCAGCAGCGAGCTAGCGGTACAAGAGACCCAGTACTTC. It encodes CASSELAVQETQYF.

A word on this clone: At one boundary the junction diverges from the germline segment, which might be a read error. The rearrangement joins TRBV6-4 to TRBJ2-1; 7 positions match TRBD2. Germline V gene lookup returns CDR1 MRHNA and CDR2 SNTAGT. There are 14 residues in the CDR3. The CDR3 sequence is CACRVGGSGNEQFF. The CDR3, as DNA: TGTGCCTGCAGAGTAGGCGGGAGCGGCAATGAGCAGTTCTTC.

This clone was seen a single time. The chain recombines TRBV18 with TRBJ2-7; D gene uncertain. This CDR3 region has 12 residues. Germline CDR1 is KGHSH and CDR2 is LQKENI. V was clipped by 6 bases and J by 5 bases, with 11 bases between them. DNA of the CDR3: TGTGCCAGCTCTACGAATCGCGACGAGCAGTACTTC. Translated, it gives CASSTNRDEQYF.

DNA for the CDR3: TGTGCCAGCAGTTCAGGACAGGGAGGGGGGAACACTGAAGCTTTCTTT. The encoded protein is CASSSGQGGGNTEAFF. The rearrangement uses TRBV6-2 or TRBV6-3 and TRBJ1-1, with 8 bases aligning to TRBD1. The CDR3 is 16 amino acids. From germline, CDR1 is MNHEY and CDR2 SVGEGT. V was clipped by 4 bases and J by 1 base; unmatched bases: 8.

The CDR3 nucleotides are TGTGCCAGCAGCCACGCGGGAGGGCGCACAGATACGCAGTATTTT. Protein sequence: CASSHAGGRTDTQYF. The V gene is TRBV4-2, the J gene TRBJ2-3, with TRBD2 matching 9 bases. Germline CDR1 and CDR2: LGHNA and YNFKEQ. The V gene end was trimmed by 3 bases and the J gene end by 1 base; junction bases not matched to a gene: 2. This CDR3 has 15 residues.

The gene calls are TRBV7-2 and TRBJ2-1; 9 bases match TRBD2. The germline CDR1 and CDR2 sequences are SGHTA and FQGNSA. Unmatched junction bases numbered 4, after V lost 1 base and J lost 6 bases. The CDR3 contains 15 residues. CDR3 sequence (DNA): TGTGCCAGCAGCTTAGGTGGCGGGAGGGGCAATGAGCAGTTCTTC. Protein sequence: CASSLGGGRGNEQFF.

CDR3 bases: TGTGCCAGCAGTTCCGGGACAGGCACACAGCCCCAGCATTTT. This translates into CASSSGTGTQPQHF. The chain is built from TRBV28 and TRBJ1-5, with 8 nucleotides matching TRBD1. This CDR3 is built from 14 residues. Germline CDR1 and CDR2: MDHEN and SYDVKM. V lost 4 bases and J lost 7; bases outside the gene matches: 6.

The rearrangement uses TRBV7-2 and TRBJ1-4; 9 positions match TRBD1. This CDR3 comprises 15 residues. Germline trimming cut 5 bases from V and 7 bases from J; bases unmatched to any gene: 8. Germline V lookup: CDR1 SGHTA, CDR2 FQGNSA. The CDR3 region has the DNA TGTGCCAGCAGCCTGGACAGGGGTGTAGGTGAAAAACTGTTTTTT. It encodes CASSLDRGVGEKLFF. Full variable domain (outside the CDR3, taken from reference TRBV7-2 and TRBJ1-4): GAGVSQSPSNKVTEKGKDVELRCDPISGHTALYWYRQSLGQGLEFLIYFQGNSAPDKSGLPSDRFSAERTGGSVSTLTIQRTQQEDSAVYLCASSLDRGVGEKLFFGSGTQLSVL.

This clone was seen a single time. J is TRBJ1-1 and V is TRBV2; 7 nucleotides agree with TRBD1. Looked up from germline, CDR1 is SNHLY and CDR2 is FYNNEI. V was pared by 7 bases and J by 1 base, with 6 bases of the junction left unmatched. The CDR3 contains 14 residues. CDR3 in amino acids: CASNTRQGNTEAFF. In nucleotides, the CDR3 is TGTGCCAGCAATACCAGACAGGGGAACACTGAAGCTTTCTTT.

The chain couples TRBV2 to TRBJ2-7; 9 positions match TRBD2. V shed 7 bases and J 2 bases; nucleotides not matched to a gene: 6. CDR1 SNHLY and CDR2 FYNNEI come from the germline V gene. This CDR3 comprises 14 residues. The CDR3 loop is CASKTSGGTYEQYF. CDR3 bases: TGTGCCAGCAAGACCAGCGGGGGGACCTACGAGCAGTACTTC.

The chain employs TRBV3-1 (or the pseudogene TRBV3-2) and TRBJ2-7, with D perhaps TRBD2 (6 bases). Germline CDR1 reads LGHDT; CDR2 reads YNNKEL (reference sequence). This CDR3 has 14 amino acids. Trimming cost V 0 bases and J 4 bases, with 10 bases left between them. The CDR3: CASSQDGSYYEQYF. DNA of the CDR3: TGTGCCAGCAGCCAAGACGGGAGCTATTACGAGCAGTACTTC.

The genes are TRBV28 and TRBJ2-7, with D possibly matching TRBD2 (5 bases). This CDR3 comprises 14 residues. The V end was cut by 6 bases, the J end by 0 bases, with 12 bases between. Germline values: CDR1 MDHEN, CDR2 SYDVKM. The DNA for the CDR3 is TGTGCCAGCAGGGATGTCGGGGTCTCCTACGAGCAGTACTTC. Protein: CASRDVGVSYEQYF.

This chain uses TRBV6-5 with TRBJ1-2, with 7 bases that match TRBD1. This CDR3 is built from 13 residues. Looked up from germline, CDR1 is MNHEY and CDR2 is SVGAGI. The J segment lost 5 bases and the V segment lost 6 bases, leaving 6 bases of the junction unmatched. The CDR3 region is CASRQGTLYGYTF. The CDR3 DNA reads TGTGCCAGCAGACAGGGGACTCTTTATGGCTACACCTTC.